This T cell receptor (beta chain) came from a study of resident and recirculating memory T cells in vitiligo. The overall study: Each patient gave two lesional and two nonlesional epidermal shave biopsies, plus PBMCs.

The germline gives CDR1 ENHRY, CDR2 SYGVKD. The V gene end was trimmed by 3 bases and the J gene end by 4 bases; junction bases not matched to a gene: 5. The CDR3 covers 15 residues. No vitiligo treatment was given during the prior three months. Produced via immunoSEQ multiplex PCR; TCRdb's table is partial and in-frame only. Of tens of thousands of clones in the sample, approximately 90% were seen once. The rearrangement links TRBV10-3 to TRBJ2-7; 11 nucleotides agree with TRBD1. Sequenced input: blood. This receptor was identified in a male donor with vitiligo. CDR3 DNA sequence: TGTGCCATCAGTGACCTGGACAGGGGGCGTTACGAGCAGTACTTC. It codes for CAISDLDRGRYEQYF.